The clone carrying this TCR beta chain appeared a few times. The sample comes from a study of somatic mutations in cytotoxic T cells in rheumatoid arthritis. TCRdb's table, derived via immunoSEQ multiplex PCR, lists solely in-frame clones and lacks some. The table records around 15,000 clones, about 80% of them present only once. V dropped 0 bases and J dropped 2; count of bases not matched to a gene: 3. Germline V gene data show CDR1 as SGHRS and CDR2 as YFSETQ. The CDR3 has 15 residues. The specimen sequenced was CD8+ T cells sorted from blood. The chain links TRBV5-1 to TRBJ2-7, with 9 bases fitting TRBD1. This TCR was sampled from an adult with rheumatoid arthritis. CDR3 amino acids: CASSLVGTGTYEQYF. DNA for the CDR3: TGCGCCAGCAGCTTGGTAGGGACAGGGACCTACGAGCAGTACTTC.